The 30 T cell receptor beta chains given below trace back to one sample, sequenced in a study of spatial heterogeneity in lung cancer. Broader study findings: It was found that expanded intratumoral alpha and beta TCR counts tracked tumor mutation counts.

Using its own MiXCR run on the 5' RACE reads, TCRdb lists one record per CDR3 protein. The repertoire holds about 9,200 distinct CDR3 sequences, with roughly 54% as singletons. No antigen has been assigned to these receptors. Time point denoted: sample taken at primary tumor resection. Sequenced material: lung tumor tissue, taken at surgery. The receptor source for this set is a female donor with early-stage non-small cell lung cancer.

The chain joins TRBV7-3 to TRBJ2-4; D could derive from TRBD1 or TRBD2 (6 bases each). CDR1 and CDR2 from the germline V gene are SGHTA and FQGTGA. This CDR3 has 16 amino acids. Trimming removed 5 bases from V and 9 bases from J, with 23 bases in between. The CDR3 here is CASSPTVEGGGGIQYF. In DNA form, the CDR3 reads TGTGCCAGCAGCCCTACGGTAGAGGGGGGTGGTGGCATTCAGTACTTC.

The chain employs TRBV20-1 and TRBJ1-2; D may be TRBD1 (5 bases). The CDR3 is 13 residues long. Germline CDR1 and CDR2: DFQATT and SNEGSKA (reference sequence). Trimming removed 0 bases at V and 8 bases at J, with 13 bases between. CDR3 nucleotide sequence: TGCAGTGCTAGAGACCCAGGGCTTTGGGGCTACACCTTC. The encoded protein is CSARDPGLWGYTF.

This chain connects TRBV5-4 to TRBJ2-1, with D hard to call. Germline CDR1 is SGHNT and CDR2 is YYREEE (reference sequence). The CDR3 is 14 amino acids. The V and J ends lost 2 bases and 6 bases respectively, with 12 bases between them. CDR3 coding DNA: TGTGCCAGCAGCTTTGGATGGTCTAGCAATGAGCAGTTCTTC. This sequence encodes CASSFGWSSNEQFF.

This chain joins TRBV9 and TRBJ1-1; D is undetermined. There are 12 residues in the CDR3. Germline CDR1 SGDLS, CDR2 YYNGEE. Trimming left V 4 bases short and J 0 bases short, with 4 bases between. CDR3 coding DNA: TGTGCCAGCAGCACCCTGAACACTGAAGCTTTCTTT. Translated, it gives CASSTLNTEAFF.

V gene TRBV11-2 combines with J gene TRBJ1-6; D is ambiguous. The V gene lost 1 base and the J gene lost 7 bases, with 5 bases spanning the gap. The CDR3 has 13 residues. Germline V CDR1 and CDR2: SGHAT, FQNNGV. The CDR3 DNA reads as TGTGCCAGCAGCTTAGCCCTGAATTCACCCCTCCACTTT. Its translation: CASSLALNSPLHF.

V is TRBV7-2 and J is TRBJ2-2; D possibly matches TRBD1 or TRBD2 (5 bases each). V shed 2 bases and J shed 1 base, with 14 bases lying between them. Per the germline V gene, CDR1 is SGHTA and CDR2 is FQGNSA. The CDR3 contains 17 residues. DNA of the CDR3: TGTGCCAGCAGCTTACGGGGACGGAACCTGAACACCGGGGAGCTGTTTTTT. This encodes CASSLRGRNLNTGELFF.

The chain uses TRBV5-6 and TRBJ2-2, with 9 bases identical to TRBD1. V lost 4 bases, J lost 6 bases, and 7 bases stayed unmatched. Germline CDR1 reads SGHDT; CDR2 reads YYEEEE. This CDR3 region has 15 residues. This chain's CDR3 is CASSPGQGESGELFF. The CDR3 coding sequence is TGTGCCAGCAGCCCGGGACAGGGTGAATCCGGGGAGCTGTTTTTT. Full variable domain (outside the CDR3, taken from reference TRBV5-6 and TRBJ2-2): DAGVTQSPTHLIKTRGQQVTLRCSPKSGHDTVSWYQQALGQGPQFIFQYYEEEERQRGNFPDRFSGHQFPNYSSELNVNALLLGDSALYLCASSPGQGESGELFFGEGSRLTVL.

The sample holds a few counts of this clonotype. The rearrangement uses TRBV20-1 and TRBJ2-2, with 8 positions matching TRBD1. J was trimmed by 5 bases and V by 5 bases; bases with no gene match: 7. The CDR3 runs 14 residues. Germline V gives CDR1 DFQATT, CDR2 SNEGSKA (reference sequence). The CDR3 loop reads CSASRTGKTGELFF. Here the CDR3 DNA reads TGCAGTGCTTCCAGGACAGGGAAGACCGGGGAGCTGTTTTTT.

V gene TRBV2 combines with J gene TRBJ1-3, with TRBD1 as a possible D gene (5 bases). Germline assignment: CDR1 SNHLY and CDR2 FYNNEI. CDR3 length: 13 residues. Trimming shortened V by 8 bases and J by 2 bases, and 10 bases separated the two germline ends. Here the CDR3 DNA reads TGTGCCAGCGGGCAGGGCGCTGGAAACACCATATATTTT. It is translated as CASGQGAGNTIYF.

This clonotype was seen only a few times. The rearrangement links TRBV4-1 to TRBJ2-7; 7 bases are shared with TRBD2. Germline assignment: CDR1 MGHRA and CDR2 YSYEKL. This CDR3 spans 15 amino acids. Germline trimming cut 0 bases from V and 1 base from J; bases unmatched to any gene: 3. CDR3 nucleotides: TGCGCCAGCAGCCAAGATCCCGGGAGGTCCTACGAGCAGTACTTC. Amino acid sequence: CASSQDPGRSYEQYF.

This clonotype has just one count. The V and J genes are TRBV11-2 and TRBJ2-1, with TRBD1 matching over 8 bases. This CDR3 has 14 residues. CDR1 SGHAT and CDR2 FQNNGV come from the germline V gene. Losses at the gene ends were 5 bases for V and 9 bases for J; bases not matched to a gene: 9. The CDR3 DNA is TGTGCCAGCAGCCCCAGGGGGCGCTTCGGTGAGCAGTTCTTC. Its protein product is CASSPRGRFGEQFF.

This chain uses TRBV19 with TRBJ2-3; 7 positions match TRBD2. Germline values: CDR1 LNHDA, CDR2 SQIVND (reference sequence). The CDR3 totals 14 residues. With 10 bases clipped from V and 2 bases from J, the junction kept 9 bases outside the gene matches. The DNA for the CDR3 is TGTGCCACCTCCCGGGGGGTGGTCACAGATACGCAGTATTTT. Its protein is CATSRGVVTDTQYF. Filled out from reference TRBV19 and TRBJ2-3, the complete variable domain reads DGGITQSPKYLFRKEGQNVTLSCEQNLNHDAMYWYRQDPGQGLRLIYYSQIVNDFQKGDIAEGYSVSREKKESFPLTVTSAQKNPTAFYLCATSRGVVTDTQYFGPGTRLTVL.

V and J are TRBV5-4 and TRBJ2-1, with 10 positions matching TRBD2. The trim removed 0 bases at V and 4 bases at J, leaving 7 bases unmatched. The germline gives CDR1 SGHNT, CDR2 YYREEE (reference sequence). The CDR3 totals 17 residues. DNA of the CDR3: TGTGCCAGCAGCTTGGCACTAGCGGGGACCCTATACAATGAGCAGTTCTTC. Translation: CASSLALAGTLYNEQFF.

V and J are TRBV6-5 and TRBJ1-2; TRBD1 aligns across 9 bases. The CDR3 loop spans 15 amino acids. V lost 2 bases to trimming and J lost 7 bases; unmatched junction nucleotides: 8. Germline values: CDR1 MNHEY, CDR2 SVGAGI. The CDR3: CASSYGTGTGSGYTF. CDR3 nucleotide sequence: TGTGCCAGCAGTTACGGGACAGGGACGGGTTCTGGCTACACCTTC.

The chain joins TRBV6-6 to TRBJ2-5; D gene unclear. V shed 2 bases and J shed 6 bases, with 4 bases lying between them. Germline loops: CDR1 MNHNY, CDR2 SVGAGI (reference sequence). This CDR3 has 11 residues. The CDR3 nucleotides are TGTGCCAGCAGTTACCGTCAGACCCAGTACTTC. Its protein is CASSYRQTQYF.

This chain links TRBV7-2 with TRBJ2-7; possible D gene TRBD2, 6 bases. V lost 1 base and J 3 bases, leaving 10 bases between the germline ends. The CDR3 is made up of 14 amino acids. Germline V gives CDR1 SGHTA, CDR2 FQGNSA. The CDR3 DNA reads TGTGCCAGCAGCTTAGGGACCGGGAGCTACGAGCAGTACTTC. As protein: CASSLGTGSYEQYF.

The J gene is TRBJ2-1, the V gene TRBV10-3; 7 nucleotides match TRBD1. V shed 0 bases, J shed 5 bases, and the junction held 13 bases outside the gene matches. The CDR3 consists of 18 residues. The V gene's germline CDR1 is ENHRY and CDR2 SYGVKD. The CDR3 nucleotides are TGTGCCATCAGTGAGTCGGGACAGACTACGTTCATGAACAATGAGCAGTTCTTC. It encodes CAISESGQTTFMNNEQFF.

The rearrangement uses TRBV27 and TRBJ1-2, with a possible D match to TRBD1 (6 bases). Looked up from germline, CDR1 is MNHEY and CDR2 is SMNVEV (reference sequence). The CDR3 is 13 residues long. V dropped 5 bases and J dropped 7 bases, with 14 bases sitting between them. The CDR3 reads CASSTRGLFGYTF. DNA for the CDR3: TGTGCCAGCAGTACCAGGGGCCTCTTTGGCTACACCTTC.

This clonotype occurred a few times. The chain recombines TRBV7-3 with TRBJ2-7; 7 positions match TRBD2. Germline trimming cut 5 bases from V and 7 bases from J; bases unmatched to any gene: 38. The CDR3 is made up of 23 amino acids. From germline, CDR1 is SGHTA and CDR2 FQGTGA. CDR3 sequence reads: CASSQPWARLAVVYVGCELEQYF. CDR3 DNA: TGTGCCAGCAGCCAACCCTGGGCTAGACTAGCTGTAGTTTATGTCGGGTGCGAGTTAGAGCAGTACTTC. Combining the CDR3 with reference TRBV7-3 and TRBJ2-7 gives the whole variable domain GAGVSQTPSNKVTEKGKYVELRCDPISGHTALYWYRQSLGQGPEFLIYFQGTGAADDSGLPNDRFFAVRPEGSVSTLKIQRTERGDSAVYLCASSQPWARLAVVYVGCELEQYFGPGTRLTVT.

This clonotype was counted only a few times. The rearrangement uses TRBV29-1 and TRBJ2-3, with 10 bases that match TRBD2. From germline, CDR1 is SQVTM and CDR2 ANQGSEA. The CDR3 consists of 16 residues. Trimming cost V 8 bases and J 2 bases; bases outside gene matches: 13. The CDR3 nucleotides read TGCAGCTGCACCCCTCATCTAGCGGGAGTCACAGATACGCAGTATTTT. Encoded protein: CSCTPHLAGVTDTQYF.

In nucleotides, the CDR3 is TGTGCCAGCACCCCTCAATCAGGGACAACGCAGTATTTT. It yields the protein CASTPQSGTTQYF. The rearrangement uses TRBV7-2 and TRBJ2-3; the D gene is possibly TRBD1 (6 bases). CDR3 length equals 13 residues. Germline V lookup: CDR1 SGHTA, CDR2 FQGNSA. V was clipped by 7 bases and J by 9 bases, with 17 bases between them.

CDR3 sequence (DNA): TGTGCCATCAGTGAGAGGGCAGGGCAAGAGACCCAGTACTTC. It specifies CAISERAGQETQYF. The rearrangement joins TRBV10-3 to TRBJ2-5, with D tentatively TRBD1 (5 bases). V shed 2 bases and J shed 2 bases, with 9 bases lying between them. The CDR3 spans 14 residues. Per germline, CDR1 ENHRY and CDR2 SYGVKD.

J is TRBJ1-5 and V is TRBV5-6; D is undetermined. Looked up from germline, CDR1 is SGHDT and CDR2 is YYEEEE. CDR3 size: 15 residues. The germline V and J ends were trimmed by 1 base and 4 bases, with 12 bases remaining between them. CDR3 in DNA: TGTGCCAGCAGCTTGTTCGGCCGGATTAATCAGCCCCAGCATTTT. Translating it yields CASSLFGRINQPQHF.

This chain uses TRBV4-1 with TRBJ2-7; TRBD1 matches 9 bases. Trimming removed 3 bases from V and 4 bases from J; junction bases left unmatched: 7. Germline assignment: CDR1 MGHRA and CDR2 YSYEKL. The CDR3 consists of 15 residues. CDR3 sequence (DNA): TGCGCCAGCAGCCATCCGGGACAGGGACTGTACGAGCAGTACTTC. Amino acid sequence: CASSHPGQGLYEQYF.

CDR3 sequence reads: CASSEEYNEQFF. The CDR3 region has the DNA TGTGCCAGCAGTGAAGAGTACAATGAGCAGTTCTTC. This chain uses TRBV2 with TRBJ2-1, with no clear D. The CDR3 covers 12 residues. The germline V gene encodes CDR1 SNHLY and CDR2 FYNNEI. Deletions cut 1 base from V and 4 bases from J, with 2 bases between. Complete variable domain (other parts from reference TRBV2 and TRBJ2-1): EPEVTQTPSHQVTQMGQEVILRCVPISNHLYFYWYRQILGQKVEFLVSFYNNEISEKSEIFDDQFSVERPDGSNFTLKIRSTKLEDSAMYFCASSEEYNEQFFGPGTRLTVL.

This clonotype was detected a few times. The V and J genes are TRBV7-3 and TRBJ2-5, with D possibly TRBD2 on 5 matching bases. Germline V gene lookup returns CDR1 SGHTA and CDR2 FQGTGA. V lost 5 bases to trimming and J lost 5 bases, with 18 bases between them. The CDR3 is made up of 15 amino acids. CDR3 DNA sequence: TGTGCCAGCAGCCCTAGCCGAGGACTGGGGGAGACCCAGTACTTC. Encoded protein: CASSPSRGLGETQYF. The entire variable domain, with the rest obtained from reference TRBV7-3 and TRBJ2-5, is as follows: GAGVSQTPSNKVTEKGKYVELRCDPISGHTALYWYRQSLGQGPEFLIYFQGTGAADDSGLPNDRFFAVRPEGSVSTLKIQRTERGDSAVYLCASSPSRGLGETQYFGPGTRLLVL.

This chain uses TRBV19 with TRBJ1-5; D perhaps matches TRBD1 (6 bases). The CDR3 is 16 amino acids. V was clipped by 2 bases and J by 5 bases, with 16 bases between them. The germline gives CDR1 LNHDA, CDR2 SQIVND (reference sequence). Here the CDR3 reads CASSISQGYSYQPQHF. The DNA of the CDR3 is TGTGCCAGTAGTATATCCCAGGGGTATTCGTATCAGCCCCAGCATTTT.

This chain connects TRBV6-2 or TRBV6-3 to TRBJ1-6; 7 bases agree with TRBD1. Looked up from germline, CDR1 is MNHEY and CDR2 is SVGEGT. The CDR3 sequence is 14 residues long. V was pared by 2 bases and J by 9 bases, with 4 bases of the junction left unmatched. The DNA for the CDR3 is TGTGCCAGCAGTTACCAACAGGGGACTTCACCCCTCCACTTT. Its protein product is CASSYQQGTSPLHF.

The CDR3 coding sequence is TGTGCCAGCAGCTTAGCGCGCGGGGTTATGGTTAGCCCGGCAAGGGAGACCCAGTACTTC. This codes for CASSLARGVMVSPARETQYF. The chain links TRBV7-8 to TRBJ2-5; perhaps TRBD2 as D (6 bases). This CDR3 has 20 amino acids. Germline V gene data show CDR1 as SGHVS and CDR2 as FQNEAQ. V was pared by 0 bases and J by 5 bases, with 28 bases between. The variable domain in full, with the rest retrieved from reference TRBV7-8 and TRBJ2-5, is GAGVSQSPRYKVAKRGQDVALRCDPISGHVSLFWYQQALGQGPEFLTYFQNEAQLDKSGLPSDRFFAERPEGSVSTLKIQRTQQEDSAVYLCASSLARGVMVSPARETQYFGPGTRLLVL.

This clonotype was counted only a few times. The chain joins TRBV12-3 or TRBV12-4 to TRBJ1-1; D perhaps matches TRBD1 (5 bases). The CDR3 is 14 amino acids. V was cut by 5 bases and J by 4 bases, with 14 bases left in between. The CDR3 DNA reads as TGTGCCAGCAGTCCGACCGTGAGGGGCACTGAAGCTTTCTTT. This sequence encodes CASSPTVRGTEAFF.